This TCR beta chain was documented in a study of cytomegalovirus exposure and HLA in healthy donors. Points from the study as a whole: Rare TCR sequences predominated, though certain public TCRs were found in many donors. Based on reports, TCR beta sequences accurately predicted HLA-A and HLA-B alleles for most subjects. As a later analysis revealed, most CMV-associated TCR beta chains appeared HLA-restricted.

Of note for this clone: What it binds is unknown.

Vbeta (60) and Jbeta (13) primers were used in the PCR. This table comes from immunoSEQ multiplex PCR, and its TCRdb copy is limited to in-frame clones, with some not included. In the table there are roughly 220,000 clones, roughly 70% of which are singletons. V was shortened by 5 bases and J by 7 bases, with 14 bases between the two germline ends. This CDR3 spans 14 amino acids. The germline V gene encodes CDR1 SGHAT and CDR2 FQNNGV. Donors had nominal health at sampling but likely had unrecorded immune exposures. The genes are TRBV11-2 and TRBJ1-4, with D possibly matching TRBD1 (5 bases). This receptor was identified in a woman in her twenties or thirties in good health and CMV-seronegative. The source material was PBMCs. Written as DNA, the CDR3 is TGTGCCAGCAGCATCCGACAGAGAAGTGAAAAACTGTTTTTT. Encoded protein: CASSIRQRSEKLFF. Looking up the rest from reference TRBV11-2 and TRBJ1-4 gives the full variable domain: EAGVAQSPRYKIIEKRQSVAFWCNPISGHATLYWYQQILGQGPKLLIQFQNNGVVDDSQLPKDRFSAERLKGVDSTLKIQPAKLEDSAVYLCASSIRQRSEKLFFGSGTQLSVL.